This entry lists 21 T cell receptor beta chains sequenced from one sample in a study of regulatory T cells in long-lasting Graves disease. The time point: newly diagnosed GD, antithyroid drugs for less than 3 months. Following extraction of RNA from PBMCs, that RNA was used to make the TCR library. Sequencing libraries for TCR beta were prepared with iRepertoire HTBI primers and Arm-PCR of CDR3 regions. Each CDR3 protein gets one entry after TCRdb re-called the multiplex PCR reads with MiXCR. The table records approximately 440,000 distinct CDR3 sequences, 15% to 20% of them present only once. This sample also appeared in a second study, on T cells in Graves' hyperthyroidism and ophthalmopathy.

The material sequenced was peripheral blood mononuclear cells (PBMCs), taken at new diagnosis, from a patient treated with antithyroid drugs. These receptors originate from a man in his forties with Graves disease.

This clonotype was observed a few times. The chain couples TRBV9 to TRBJ2-2; D gene ambiguous. The germline V and J ends were trimmed by 5 bases and 0 bases, with 17 bases remaining between them. The CDR3 spans 17 residues. Germline CDR1 reads SGDLS; CDR2 reads YYNGEE. The CDR3 is CASRKNTGSTNTGELFF. The CDR3 nucleotides are TGTGCCAGCAGAAAAAATACCGGGTCCACGAACACCGGGGAGCTGTTTTTT.

The chain couples TRBV7-9 to TRBJ2-3; 11 bases agree with TRBD2. Trimming at V came to 7 bases and at J to 6 bases, leaving 9 bases not matched to a gene. Looked up from germline, CDR1 is SEHNR and CDR2 is FQNEAQ (reference sequence). The CDR3 runs 15 residues. In DNA form, the CDR3 reads TGTGCCAGCATGTTAGCGGGAGGGCCGGGCGATACGCAGTATTTT. Translating gives CASMLAGGPGDTQYF.

This clonotype appeared many times. V usage is TRBV7-9 and J usage is TRBJ2-5; tentatively, D is TRBD2 (6 bases). Germline V CDR1 and CDR2: SEHNR, FQNEAQ (reference sequence). This CDR3 region has 14 residues. V was pared by 5 bases and J by 5 bases, with 15 bases between. CDR3 protein: CASSLGPRGETQYF. DNA of the CDR3: TGTGCCAGCAGCCTCGGGCCCCGGGGGGAGACCCAGTACTTC.

The rearrangement links TRBV9 to TRBJ2-7; 11 nucleotides line up with TRBD2. The CDR3 has 16 amino acids. After removal of 0 bases from V and 5 bases from J, the junction contained 7 bases not matched to a gene. Germline V CDR1 and CDR2: SGDLS, YYNGEE. The CDR3 loop reads CASSVGDSGRANEQYF. CDR3 DNA: TGTGCCAGCAGCGTAGGGGATAGCGGGAGGGCCAACGAGCAGTACTTC. The variable domain in full, with the rest retrieved from reference TRBV9 and TRBJ2-7, is DSGVTQTPKHLITATGQRVTLRCSPRSGDLSVYWYQQSLDQGLQFLIQYYNGEERAKGNILERFSAQQFPDLHSELNLSSLELGDSALYFCASSVGDSGRANEQYFGPGTRLTVT.

The V call is TRBV5-4, the J call TRBJ2-2, with 13 bases identical to TRBD2. With V trimmed by 4 bases and J by 4 bases, 7 bases remained unmatched. The V gene's germline CDR1 is SGHNT and CDR2 YYREEE (reference sequence). This CDR3 has 17 residues. This chain's CDR3 is CASSPGTSGKVTGELFF. The CDR3 coding sequence is TGTGCCAGCAGCCCCGGGACTAGCGGGAAGGTCACCGGGGAGCTGTTTTTT.

Concerning this clonotype itself: The junction departs from germline at one end; a sequencing error may be responsible. The V gene is TRBV4-1, the J gene TRBJ2-1, with 11 bases identical to TRBD2. This CDR3 contains 15 residues. Germline lookup yields CDR1 MGHRA and CDR2 YSYEKL. The CDR3 sequence is CASRQDSGRAYEQFF. DNA for the CDR3: TGCGCCAGCAGACAAGATAGCGGGAGGGCCTATGAGCAGTTCTTC.

This clonotype was picked up many times. The V and J genes are TRBV28 and TRBJ1-5; D possibly corresponds to TRBD1 (5 bases). The CDR3 has 14 residues. V dropped 9 bases and J dropped 4 bases, with 16 bases sitting between them. CDR1 MDHEN and CDR2 SYDVKM come from the germline V gene. Here the CDR3 reads CASKTGTDNQPQHF. The CDR3 DNA sequence: TGTGCCAGTAAAACGGGGACCGATAATCAGCCCCAGCATTTT. Looking up the rest from reference TRBV28 and TRBJ1-5 gives the full variable domain: DVKVTQSSRYLVKRTGEKVFLECVQDMDHENMFWYRQDPGLGLRLIYFSYDVKMKEKGDIPEGYSVSREKKERFSLILESASTNQTSMYLCASKTGTDNQPQHFGDGTRLSIL.

The genes are TRBV15 and TRBJ1-5; unclear D gene. There are 14 residues in the CDR3. V was clipped by 2 bases and J by 3 bases, with 8 bases between them. The germline V gene encodes CDR1 LNHNV and CDR2 YYDKDF (reference sequence). Written as DNA, the CDR3 is TGTGCCACCAGCAGAAAGGGCCCCAATCAGCCCCAGCATTTT. This gives the protein CATSRKGPNQPQHF.

This clonotype turned up a few times. V is TRBV7-9 and J is TRBJ2-5, with 7 bases identical to TRBD1. Germline lookup yields CDR1 SEHNR and CDR2 FQNEAQ (reference sequence). There are 14 residues in the CDR3. The V gene end was trimmed by 4 bases and the J gene end by 7 bases; junction bases not matched to a gene: 9. The CDR3 is CASSWVAPGGTQYF. Here the CDR3 DNA reads TGTGCCAGCAGCTGGGTAGCCCCAGGGGGGACCCAGTACTTC.

Ten or more counts support this clonotype. The J gene is TRBJ1-1, the V gene TRBV27; 7 nucleotides line up with TRBD1. The CDR3 runs 15 residues. V lost 2 bases to trimming and J lost 1 base; unmatched junction nucleotides: 4. Germline loops: CDR1 MNHEY, CDR2 SMNVEV (reference sequence). CDR3 sequence: CASSLAGQRNTEAFF. CDR3 in DNA: TGTGCCAGCAGTTTAGCGGGACAGAGGAACACTGAAGCTTTCTTT.

This clonotype was detected ten times or more. The J gene is TRBJ1-1, the V gene TRBV6-1; D possibly corresponds to TRBD1 (5 bases). Trimming left V 6 bases short and J 12 bases short, with 20 bases between. The CDR3 sequence is 13 residues long. The germline V gene encodes CDR1 MNHNS and CDR2 SASEGT. For the CDR3, the DNA is TGTGCCAGCAGCCTACGGGACCCTACTCCTCCTTTCTTT. Residues: CASSLRDPTPPFF.

The rearrangement links TRBV28 to TRBJ2-1; 9 positions match TRBD2. This CDR3 is built from 15 residues. Losses at the gene ends were 5 bases for V and 4 bases for J; bases not matched to a gene: 6. CDR1 and CDR2 from the germline V gene are MDHEN and SYDVKM. CDR3 region: CASSRIAGEYNEQFF. The DNA of the CDR3 is TGTGCCAGCAGTCGCATAGCGGGAGAGTACAATGAGCAGTTCTTC.

This clonotype showed up many times. The CDR3 spells CASSPRTRTHEQYF. The CDR3 nucleotides read TGTGCCAGCAGTCCTCGGACTAGGACCCACGAGCAGTACTTC. The chain recombines TRBV28 with TRBJ2-7, with 7 bases identical to TRBD2. This CDR3 has 14 amino acids. After removal of 5 bases from V and 5 bases from J, the junction contained 9 bases not matched to a gene. Germline CDR1 MDHEN, CDR2 SYDVKM.

This clonotype was detected many times. V is TRBV28 and J is TRBJ1-2; D gene unclear. V was trimmed by 4 bases and J by 7 bases, leaving 10 bases between them. This CDR3 comprises 12 residues. Looked up from germline, CDR1 is MDHEN and CDR2 is SYDVKM. The CDR3 is CASSSISGGYTF. The CDR3 nucleotides read TGTGCCAGCAGTTCCATCTCGGGTGGCTACACCTTC.

There are many counts of this clonotype. The chain combines TRBV30 with TRBJ1-2; 8 positions agree with TRBD1. There are 12 residues in the CDR3. V dropped 3 bases and J dropped 14; count of bases not matched to a gene: 11. Looked up from germline, CDR1 is GTSNPN and CDR2 is SVGIG (reference sequence). The CDR3: CAWRGPGQVVTF. The CDR3 bases are TGTGCCTGGAGGGGTCCGGGACAGGTCGTAACCTTC.

This clonotype has only a few counts. The CDR3 DNA follows: TGTGCCAGCAGCGCCCGCTGGGACAGGGTAAACACCGGGGAGCTGTTTTTT. It translates to CASSARWDRVNTGELFF. The rearrangement joins TRBV7-2 to TRBJ2-2; TRBD1 aligns across 9 bases. The germline V gene encodes CDR1 SGHTA and CDR2 FQGNSA. With 5 bases clipped from V and 2 bases from J, the junction kept 9 bases outside the gene matches. CDR3 length equals 17 residues.

In the case of this clonotype: This likely reflects a read error, since a far larger clone is one base away. The rearrangement uses TRBV28 and TRBJ2-3; maybe TRBD1 (6 bases). This CDR3 spans 13 amino acids. CDR1 and CDR2 from the germline V gene are MDHEN and SYDVKM. DNA of the CDR3: TGTGCCAGCAGAAAACAGGGACCCTACGAGCGGTACTTC. This translates into CASRKQGPYERYF.

This chain uses TRBV10-3 with TRBJ2-7; TRBD1 matches at 8 bases. The CDR3 has 14 residues. Germline V gives CDR1 ENHRY, CDR2 SYGVKD. The V segment lost 3 bases and the J segment 4 bases; nucleotides outside the gene matches: 5. The CDR3 DNA is TGTGCCATCAGTGACCCACAGGGGGGTTACGAGCAGTACTTC. This codes for CAISDPQGGYEQYF.

This clonotype has only a few counts. The J gene is TRBJ2-1, the V gene TRBV11-3; TRBD2 agrees at 9 bases. The CDR3 has 20 residues. Germline assignment: CDR1 SGHNT and CDR2 YENEEA. J was trimmed by 8 bases and V by 5 bases; bases with no gene match: 25. The chain's CDR3 is CASSPGQQEVSGRFFYEQFF. The CDR3 DNA reads TGTGCCAGCAGCCCGGGACAGCAAGAAGTGAGCGGGAGGTTTTTTTATGAGCAGTTCTTC.

The rearrangement joins TRBV2 to TRBJ2-1; either TRBD1 or TRBD2 may fit D (5 bases each). The CDR3 has 15 residues. In germline, CDR1 is SNHLY, CDR2 FYNNEI. The V end lost 5 bases, the J end lost 1 base, and 12 bases lay between the germline ends. DNA for the CDR3: TGTGCCAGCAGTCGGGACGGGAATTCCTACAATGAGCAGTTCTTC. This encodes CASSRDGNSYNEQFF.

The chain carries TRBV29-1 and TRBJ2-1, with 11 nucleotides matching TRBD1. The CDR3 has 14 residues. The V gene's germline CDR1 is SQVTM and CDR2 ANQGSEA. The V and J ends lost 7 bases and 6 bases, in that order; junction bases with no gene match: 8. CDR3 amino acids: CSASLGTGGNEQFF. CDR3 in DNA: TGCAGCGCTTCGCTGGGGACAGGGGGCAATGAGCAGTTCTTC.